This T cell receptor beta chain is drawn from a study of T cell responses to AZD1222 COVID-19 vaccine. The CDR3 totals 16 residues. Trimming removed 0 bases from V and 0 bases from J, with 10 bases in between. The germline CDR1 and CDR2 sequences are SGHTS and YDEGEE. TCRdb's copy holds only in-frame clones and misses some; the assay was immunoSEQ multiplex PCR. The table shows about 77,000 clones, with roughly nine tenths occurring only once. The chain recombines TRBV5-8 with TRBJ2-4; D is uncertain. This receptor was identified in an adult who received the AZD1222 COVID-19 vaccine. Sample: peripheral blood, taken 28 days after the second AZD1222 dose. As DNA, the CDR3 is TGTGCCAGCAGCTTGGGGCAGGAAATAGCCAAAAACATTCAGTACTTC. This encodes CASSLGQEIAKNIQYF.